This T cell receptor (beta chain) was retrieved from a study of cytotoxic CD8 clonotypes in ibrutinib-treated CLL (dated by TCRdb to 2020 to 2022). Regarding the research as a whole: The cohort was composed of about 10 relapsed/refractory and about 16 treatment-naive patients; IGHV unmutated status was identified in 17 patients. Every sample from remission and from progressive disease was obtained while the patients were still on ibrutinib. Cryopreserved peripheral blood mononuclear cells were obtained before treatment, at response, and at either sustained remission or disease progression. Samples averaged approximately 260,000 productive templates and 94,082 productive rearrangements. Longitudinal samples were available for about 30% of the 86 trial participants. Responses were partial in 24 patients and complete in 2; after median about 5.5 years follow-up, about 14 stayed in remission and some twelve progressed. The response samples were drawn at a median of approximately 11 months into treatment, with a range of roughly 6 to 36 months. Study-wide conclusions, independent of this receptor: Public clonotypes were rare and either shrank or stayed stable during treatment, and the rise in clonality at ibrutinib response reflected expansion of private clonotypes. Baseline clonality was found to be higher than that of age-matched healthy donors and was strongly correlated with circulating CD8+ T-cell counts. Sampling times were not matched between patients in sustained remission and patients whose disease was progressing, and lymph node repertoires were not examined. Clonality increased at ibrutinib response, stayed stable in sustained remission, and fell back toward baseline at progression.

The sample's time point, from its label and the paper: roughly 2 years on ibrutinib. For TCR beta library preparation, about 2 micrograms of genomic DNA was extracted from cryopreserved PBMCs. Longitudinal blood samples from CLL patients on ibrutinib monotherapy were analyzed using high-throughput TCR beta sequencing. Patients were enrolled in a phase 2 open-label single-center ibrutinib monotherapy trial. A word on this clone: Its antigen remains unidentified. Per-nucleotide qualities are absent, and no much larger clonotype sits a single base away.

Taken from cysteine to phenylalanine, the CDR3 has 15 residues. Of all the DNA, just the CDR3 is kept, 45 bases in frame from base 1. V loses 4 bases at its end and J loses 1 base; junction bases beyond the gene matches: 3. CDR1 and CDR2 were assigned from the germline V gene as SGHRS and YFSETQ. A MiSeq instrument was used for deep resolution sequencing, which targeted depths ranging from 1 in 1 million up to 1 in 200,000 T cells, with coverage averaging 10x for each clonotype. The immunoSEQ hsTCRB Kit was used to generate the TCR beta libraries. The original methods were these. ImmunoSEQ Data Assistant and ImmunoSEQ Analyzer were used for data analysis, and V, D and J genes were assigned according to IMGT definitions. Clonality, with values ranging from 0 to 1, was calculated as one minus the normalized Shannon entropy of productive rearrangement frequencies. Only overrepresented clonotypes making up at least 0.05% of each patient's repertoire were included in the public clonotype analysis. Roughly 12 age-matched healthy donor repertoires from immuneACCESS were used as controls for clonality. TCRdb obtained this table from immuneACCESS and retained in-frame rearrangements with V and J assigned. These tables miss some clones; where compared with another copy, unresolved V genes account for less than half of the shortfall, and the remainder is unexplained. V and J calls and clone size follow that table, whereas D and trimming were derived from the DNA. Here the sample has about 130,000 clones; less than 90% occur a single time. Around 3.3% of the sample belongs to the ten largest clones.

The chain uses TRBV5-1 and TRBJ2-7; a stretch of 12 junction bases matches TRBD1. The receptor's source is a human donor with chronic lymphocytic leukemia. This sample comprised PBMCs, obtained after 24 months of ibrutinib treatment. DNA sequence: TGCGCCAGCAGCGAGGGACAGGGGGCTTCCTACGAGCAGTACTTC. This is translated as CASSEGQGASYEQYF.